This entry lists 16 T cell receptor beta chains sequenced from one sample in a study of blood T cell repertoires in COVID-19. Sequenced by immunoSEQ multiplex PCR; TCRdb stores in-frame clones only, minus some. This table holds about 380,000 clones, 88% found once. The sequencing input was PBMCs or T cells enriched from blood (not recorded which). Every receptor here comes from a woman aged 18-29 years who had recovered from COVID-19.

V is TRBV27 and J is TRBJ2-2; tentatively, D is TRBD2 (5 bases). Looked up from germline, CDR1 is MNHEY and CDR2 is SMNVEV (reference sequence). V dropped 7 bases and J dropped 3 bases, with 12 bases sitting between them. The CDR3 is 14 residues long. CDR3 amino acids: CASTTREYTGELFF. CDR3 sequence (DNA): TGTGCCAGCACCACCCGGGAATACACCGGGGAGCTGTTTTTT.

V gene TRBV5-1 combines with J gene TRBJ2-2, with D unclear. The CDR3 length is 14 residues. The V end lost 1 base, the J end lost 1 base, and 5 bases lay between the germline ends. CDR1 and CDR2 from the germline V gene are SGHRS and YFSETQ. CDR3 DNA sequence: TGCGCCAGCAGCTTGTCCGTGAACACCGGGGAGCTGTTTTTT. Protein sequence: CASSLSVNTGELFF.

This clone was recorded only once. V and J are TRBV18 and TRBJ2-7, with TRBD1 matching over 9 bases. The CDR3 is 15 residues long. Germline V gives CDR1 KGHSH, CDR2 LQKENI. The V segment lost 4 bases and the J segment 3 bases; nucleotides outside the gene matches: 7. CDR3 loop: CASSLPGQGNYEQYF. The DNA for the CDR3 is TGTGCCAGCTCACTTCCGGGACAGGGTAACTACGAGCAGTACTTC.

Regarding this clone: The junction departs from germline at one end; a sequencing error may be responsible. This chain joins TRBV27 and TRBJ1-5; TRBD1 matches 9 bases. The CDR3 spans 14 residues. Per the germline V gene, CDR1 is MNHEY and CDR2 is SMNVEV (reference sequence). The DNA for the CDR3 is TGTGCCAACAGTCAAACAGGGGGCGTACAGCCCCAGCATTTT. This translates into CANSQTGGVQPQHF.

The chain links TRBV7-2 to TRBJ2-3; 12 positions match TRBD2. Unmatched junction bases numbered 11, after V lost 2 bases and J lost 5 bases. Per germline, CDR1 SGHTA and CDR2 FQGNSA. CDR3 length equals 18 residues. The CDR3 is CASSLPGLAGGPLDTQYF. The CDR3 DNA sequence: TGTGCCAGCAGCTTACCGGGGCTAGCGGGGGGGCCGCTAGATACGCAGTATTTT.

The chain uses TRBV2 and TRBJ1-2; 9 positions agree with TRBD1. This CDR3 comprises 19 residues. The junction had 14 bases not matched to a gene; V was cut back by 2 bases and J by 1 base. Germline assignment: CDR1 SNHLY and CDR2 FYNNEI. CDR3 sequence: CASSEYDAGTGSYNYGYTF. The DNA for the CDR3 is TGTGCCAGCAGTGAATACGACGCCGGGACAGGGTCTTATAACTATGGCTACACCTTC.

The CDR3 protein is CASSLAIGGNQPQHF. The CDR3 DNA reads as TGTGCCAGCAGCTTAGCTATAGGGGGCAATCAGCCCCAGCATTTT. The rearrangement links TRBV11-2 to TRBJ1-5; possible D gene TRBD1, 5 bases. The CDR3 extends over 15 amino acids. Germline V CDR1 and CDR2: SGHAT, FQNNGV. V gave up 1 base and J gave up 2 bases, with 9 bases separating them.

This chain connects TRBV2 to TRBJ2-2, with D uncertain. This CDR3 region has 12 residues. Germline lookup yields CDR1 SNHLY and CDR2 FYNNEI. V shed 7 bases and J shed 6 bases, with 9 bases lying between them. The CDR3 is CASKQTPGELFF. The CDR3 DNA is TGTGCCAGCAAACAGACACCCGGGGAGCTGTTTTTT.

CDR3 in amino acids: CASRSDRTETQYF. The CDR3, as DNA: TGTGCCAGTAGGAGCGACAGGACGGAGACCCAGTACTTC. The chain recombines TRBV19 with TRBJ2-5; D is perhaps TRBD1 (6 bases). V was shortened by 6 bases and J by 5 bases, with 13 bases between the two germline ends. Germline V gene lookup returns CDR1 LNHDA and CDR2 SQIVND (reference sequence). CDR3 length: 13 residues. The full variable domain, with the rest looked up from reference TRBV19 and TRBJ2-5, is DGGITQSPKYLFRKEGQNVTLSCEQNLNHDAMYWYRQDPGQGLRLIYYSQIVNDFQKGDIAEGYSVSREKKESFPLTVTSAQKNPTAFYLCASRSDRTETQYFGPGTRLLVL.

This clone was counted a single time. The V and J genes are TRBV5-1 and TRBJ1-1; 11 nucleotides align to TRBD1. Germline-derived CDR1 and CDR2 are SGHRS and YFSETQ. There are 14 residues in the CDR3. J was trimmed by 5 bases and V by 3 bases; bases with no gene match: 3. As DNA, the CDR3 is TGCGCCAGCAGCTGGGGACAGGGGGATACTGAAGCTTTCTTT. Protein: CASSWGQGDTEAFF.

The V and J genes are TRBV7-9 and TRBJ1-1, with no clear D. The germline CDR1 and CDR2 sequences are SEHNR and FQNEAQ (reference sequence). This CDR3 contains 14 residues. V lost 5 bases and J 5 bases, leaving 15 bases between the germline ends. The CDR3 nucleotides are TGTGCCAGCAGCACCCGGGAATTGGGAACTGAAGCTTTCTTT. Its translation: CASSTRELGTEAFF.

The chain is built from TRBV14 and TRBJ2-2; D is ambiguous. The CDR3 is 13 residues long. Germline V gene lookup returns CDR1 SGHDN and CDR2 FVKESK. V lost 4 bases to trimming and J lost 8 bases, with 11 bases between them. CDR3 in amino acids: CASSLPARGELFF. DNA for the CDR3: TGTGCCAGCAGCCTCCCGGCGAGGGGGGAGCTGTTTTTT.

J is TRBJ1-2 and V is TRBV27; 10 nucleotides agree with TRBD1. The CDR3 extends over 15 amino acids. V was clipped by 9 bases and J by 0 bases; unmatched bases: 7. The germline V gene has CDR1 MNHEY and CDR2 SMNVEV (reference sequence). CDR3 region: CASGTGALTNYGYTF. The DNA of the CDR3 is TGTGCCAGTGGGACAGGGGCGTTAACTAACTATGGCTACACCTTC.

This chain uses TRBV27 with TRBJ2-7; 10 bases agree with TRBD1. Trimming cost V 3 bases and J 3 bases; bases outside gene matches: 5. The germline gives CDR1 MNHEY, CDR2 SMNVEV (reference sequence). The CDR3 is 15 residues long. The CDR3: CASSLGTGVNYEQYF. The CDR3 nucleotides are TGTGCCAGCAGTTTGGGGACAGGGGTCAACTACGAGCAGTACTTC.

The chain combines TRBV30 with TRBJ2-5; 7 bases agree with TRBD2. The germline V gene has CDR1 GTSNPN and CDR2 SVGIG (reference sequence). CDR3 size: 15 residues. The junction had 9 bases not matched to a gene; V was cut back by 0 bases and J by 5 bases. CDR3 bases: TGTGCCTGGAGTGTACATAGCGGGTCGGTGGAGACCCAGTACTTC. This codes for CAWSVHSGSVETQYF.

The chain combines TRBV9 with TRBJ2-3, with 12 bases identical to TRBD2. Per germline, CDR1 SGDLS and CDR2 YYNGEE. There are 16 residues in the CDR3. With 1 base clipped from V and 1 base from J, the junction kept 1 base outside the gene matches. The DNA for the CDR3 is TGTGCCAGCAGCGTATCTAGCGGGGGGGGCACAGATACGCAGTATTTT. Its translation is CASSVSSGGGTDTQYF.